What follows are 3 T cell receptor beta chains derived from one specimen sequenced in a study of blood T cell repertoires in COVID-19. Using immunoSEQ multiplex PCR, the repertoire was profiled, and TCRdb retains in-frame clones only, with some absent. This repertoire shows over 250,000 clones, roughly 89% found once; its top ten account for 2% to 2.5%. The material sequenced was peripheral blood. The source of these receptors is a man over 45 with acute or convalescent COVID-19.

The V gene is TRBV2, the J gene TRBJ2-5, with 8 positions matching TRBD2. CDR1 SNHLY and CDR2 FYNNEI come from the germline V gene. The CDR3 runs 12 residues. V trimming: 10 bases; J trimming: 11 bases; junction bases outside the gene matches: 12. For the CDR3, the DNA is TGTGCCACCGGGACTAGACAAGAGAGACAGTACTTC. Residues: CATGTRQERQYF.

V is TRBV5-1 and J is TRBJ2-4, with 8 bases fitting TRBD2. The ends lost 0 bases at V and 8 bases at J; junction bases unmatched: 4. From germline, CDR1 is SGHRS and CDR2 YFSETQ. CDR3 length equals 14 residues. In DNA, the CDR3 is TGCGCCAGCAGCTTGGGGACTAGCATAGACATTCAGTACTTC. Translation gives CASSLGTSIDIQYF.

CDR3 loop: CASSQRLRGYEQYF. CDR3 nucleotide sequence: TGTGCCAGCAGCCAAAGACTCCGGGGATACGAGCAGTACTTC. This chain connects TRBV3-1 (or the pseudogene TRBV3-2) to TRBJ2-7; weak D call: TRBD2 (5 bases). The CDR3 runs 14 residues. The V gene's germline CDR1 is LGHDT and CDR2 YNNKEL (reference sequence). Trimming removed 2 bases at V and 4 bases at J, with 12 bases between.